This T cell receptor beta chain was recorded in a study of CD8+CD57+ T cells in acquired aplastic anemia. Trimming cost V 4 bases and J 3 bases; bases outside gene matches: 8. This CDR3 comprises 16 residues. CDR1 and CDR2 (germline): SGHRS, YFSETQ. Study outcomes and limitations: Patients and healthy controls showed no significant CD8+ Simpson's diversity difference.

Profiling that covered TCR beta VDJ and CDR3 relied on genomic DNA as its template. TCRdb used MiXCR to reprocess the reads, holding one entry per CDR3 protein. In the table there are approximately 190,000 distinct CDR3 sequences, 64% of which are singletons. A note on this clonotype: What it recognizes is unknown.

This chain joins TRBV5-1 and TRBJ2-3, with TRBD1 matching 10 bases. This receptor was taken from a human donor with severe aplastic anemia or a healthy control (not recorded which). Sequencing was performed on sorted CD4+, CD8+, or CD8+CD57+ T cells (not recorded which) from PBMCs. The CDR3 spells CASSPGGQGRTDTQYF. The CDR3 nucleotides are TGCGCCAGCAGCCCCGGGGGACAGGGGAGGACAGATACGCAGTATTTT.